The clone carrying this TCR beta chain has a count of ten or more. As yet, its antigen is unknown. The investigators amplified TCR beta CDR3 regions from RNA transcripts. A first-round RT-PCR of the TCR CDR3 used the HTBI primer set. TCRdb ran MiXCR on the multiplex PCR reads and lists one entry per CDR3 protein. The data hold approximately 250,000 distinct CDR3 sequences, with over 20% observed a single time. The data belong to a study of T cells in Graves' hyperthyroidism and ophthalmopathy. Study-level results: Most thyroid clonotypes expanded above 0.001 appeared in blood too.

The study included ophthalmopathy patients with Clinical Activity Score at least 3, NOSPECS grade at least 4 and duration under 3 months. Extraction of PBMCs used 8 to 10 ml of fresh peripheral blood. J lost 3 bases, V lost 3 bases, and 6 bases had no gene match. CDR3 length equals 15 residues. Germline CDR1 and CDR2: SNHLY and FYNNEI. The J gene is TRBJ2-7, the V gene TRBV2; 9 positions agree with TRBD2. This TCR came from a woman aged 40 to 50 with Graves' ophthalmopathy. Input material: blood. The CDR3 loop is CASSEGTSRNYEQYF. CDR3 bases: TGTGCCAGCAGTGAGGGGACTAGCAGAAACTACGAGCAGTACTTC.